This T cell receptor (beta chain) was obtained from a study of cytomegalovirus exposure and HLA in healthy donors. Notes on this clone: Its antigen is not identified.

Germline CDR1 SGDLS, CDR2 YYNGEE. There are 17 residues in the CDR3. V shed 0 bases and J 3 bases; nucleotides not matched to a gene: 9. PCR involved 60 Vbeta and 13 Jbeta primers. TCRdb keeps only in-frame clones here, not all; method: immunoSEQ multiplex PCR. The specimen's table records roughly 70,000 clones. Broader study findings: A later analysis linked a missense DCLRE1C variant to TCR beta V- and J-gene trimming. In a later analysis, at a false discovery rate of 0.05, some 15,000 TCR beta sequences were associated with HLA alleles. In terms of immune exposure information, only CMV serostatus was available.

The sequence was obtained from a man aged 35-49 years in good health and CMV-seronegative. The genes are TRBV9 and TRBJ2-1, with TRBD2 matching over 7 bases. Specimen: PBMCs. CDR3 nucleotide sequence: TGTGCCAGCAGCGTAGCTGTGGCTAGCGGTAGCTACAATGAGCAGTTCTTC. Encoded protein: CASSVAVASGSYNEQFF.